This entry is about one T cell receptor (beta chain). As yet, its antigen is unknown. This CDR3 comprises 15 residues. The junction had 4 bases not matched to a gene; V was cut back by 1 base and J by 6 bases. Germline CDR1 is LGHDT and CDR2 is YNNKEL (reference sequence). These data belong to a study of response to subunit inactivated influenza vaccine. Each CDR3 protein is one row after TCRdb ran MiXCR on the RT-PCR reads. The table includes 450,000 to 600,000 distinct CDR3 sequences, 7.6% detected once. General study points: After each seasonal influenza vaccination, few new T cells are recruited, the authors suggested.

This clonotype originated in a man between 50 and 69 years old who received an inactivated influenza vaccine. This chain links TRBV3-1 with TRBJ1-5, with 9 bases lining up with TRBD1. The sequencing here drew on PBMCs from blood, taken around 25 months after vaccination. The CDR3 DNA reads as TGTGCCAGCAGCCAAGGGGGACAGGGTGGTCAGCCCCAGCATTTT. Amino acids: CASSQGGQGGQPQHF.